A selection of T cell receptor beta chains follows, all from one sample in a study of blood T cell repertoires in COVID-19. Only in-frame clones appear in the TCRdb table, and some are missing; sequencing was by immunoSEQ multiplex PCR. Of about 94,000 clones detected, around 80% appear once; the ten largest clones hold 19%. Input material: peripheral blood. These receptor sequences come from a human donor in a cohort sampled during active COVID-19. CDR3s include the opening cysteine and the closing phenylalanine or tryptophan. The D gene is left open where the match is weak.

d_call: .
v_call: TRBV7-8
j_call: TRBJ2-7
cdr3_aa: CASSFRRTTYYEQYF

d_call: TRBD2
v_call: TRBV19
j_call: TRBJ2-1
cdr3_aa: CASRPGVPVAGAHEQFF

d_call: TRBD2
v_call: TRBV12-3/TRBV12-4
j_call: TRBJ2-5
cdr3_aa: CASTGGFETQYF

d_call: TRBD1
v_call: TRBV11-2
j_call: TRBJ2-7
cdr3_aa: CASSSRDRGYEQYF

d_call: TRBD1
v_call: TRBV28
j_call: TRBJ1-1
cdr3_aa: CASSLWGQRTEAFF

d_call: .
v_call: TRBV6-1
j_call: TRBJ2-7
cdr3_aa: CASSEIDIGNYEQYF

d_call: .
v_call: TRBV28
j_call: TRBJ2-5
cdr3_aa: CASSSRGEGETQYF

d_call: TRBD2
v_call: TRBV10-3
j_call: TRBJ2-2
cdr3_aa: CAISDGEGRTGELFF

d_call: .
v_call: TRBV30
j_call: TRBJ2-2
cdr3_aa: CAWSGQATGELFF

d_call: TRBD1
v_call: TRBV4-1
j_call: TRBJ2-7
cdr3_aa: CASSRDRVAYEQYF

d_call: .
v_call: TRBV2
j_call: TRBJ2-7
cdr3_aa: CASLREQQYF

d_call: TRBD2
v_call: TRBV18
j_call: TRBJ2-1
cdr3_aa: CASSPLSGSYRNEQFF

d_call: .
v_call: TRBV18
j_call: TRBJ2-5
cdr3_aa: CASSPRFQETQYF

d_call: TRBD1
v_call: TRBV5-1
j_call: TRBJ1-2
cdr3_aa: CASSQGQGAPDGYTF

d_call: .
v_call: TRBV10-2
j_call: TRBJ1-3
cdr3_aa: CASRFPGSGNTIYF

d_call: .
v_call: TRBV6-6
j_call: TRBJ1-1
cdr3_aa: CASNTIDRGRTEAFF

d_call: .
v_call: TRBV30
j_call: TRBJ1-1
cdr3_aa: CAWRGGYTEAFF